These 20 T cell receptor beta chains share one sample of origin, sequenced in a study of blood T cell repertoires in COVID-19. The protocol was immunoSEQ multiplex PCR, while the TCRdb copy is restricted to in-frame clones and leaves out a portion. The sample records around 100,000 clones, 85% to 90% being singletons. Sequenced: peripheral blood. Receptors originate from a human donor in a cohort sampled during active COVID-19.

This clone was seen only once. This chain connects TRBV6-6 to TRBJ1-2; the match to TRBD1 covers 9 bases. The CDR3 is made up of 14 amino acids. CDR1 and CDR2 from the germline V gene are MNHNY and SVGAGI (reference sequence). The junction had 7 bases not matched to a gene; V was cut back by 4 bases and J by 7 bases. The CDR3 coding sequence is TGTGCCAGCAGTTTAATAACAGGGGGCGGTGGCTACACCTTC. The encoded protein is CASSLITGGGGYTF.

The chain combines TRBV5-6 with TRBJ2-1; TRBD2 matches 9 bases. V shed 3 bases, J shed 3 bases, and the junction held 10 bases outside the gene matches. Germline loops: CDR1 SGHDT, CDR2 YYEEEE. The CDR3 runs to 17 residues. The CDR3 spells CASSSPFAGGRYNEQFF. Here the CDR3 DNA reads TGTGCCAGCAGCTCCCCTTTTGCGGGAGGGCGCTACAATGAGCAGTTCTTC.

This clone occurred a few times. The chain is built from TRBV28 and TRBJ1-5; D uncertain. Trimming took off 8 bases at V and 5 bases at J, with 10 bases between the two ends. This CDR3 contains 12 residues. Per germline, CDR1 MDHEN and CDR2 SYDVKM. CDR3: CASSGAYQPQHF. The CDR3 DNA reads TGTGCCAGCTCGGGAGCCTATCAGCCCCAGCATTTT. Looking up the rest from reference TRBV28 and TRBJ1-5 gives the full variable domain: DVKVTQSSRYLVKRTGEKVFLECVQDMDHENMFWYRQDPGLGLRLIYFSYDVKMKEKGDIPEGYSVSREKKERFSLILESASTNQTSMYLCASSGAYQPQHFGDGTRLSIL.

This clone was detected a few times. This sequence joins TRBV29-1 and TRBJ2-7; D is uncertain. This CDR3 region has 10 residues. Germline assignment: CDR1 SQVTM and CDR2 ANQGSEA. Trimming took off 4 bases at V and 2 bases at J, with 3 bases between the two ends. The CDR3 DNA reads TGCAGCGTTGTTACCTACGAGCAGTACTTC. It is translated as CSVVTYEQYF.

The rearrangement joins TRBV30 to TRBJ1-4; 8 bases map to TRBD1. From germline, CDR1 is GTSNPN and CDR2 SVGIG (reference sequence). With V trimmed by 5 bases and J by 7 bases, 3 bases remained unmatched. The CDR3 runs to 12 residues. The CDR3 DNA reads as TGTGCCTGGGGACAGGGATCTGAAAAACTGTTTTTT. Encoded protein: CAWGQGSEKLFF.

The genes are TRBV5-6 and TRBJ2-7, with D maybe TRBD1 (6 bases). The V gene lost 1 base and the J gene lost 1 base, with 12 bases spanning the gap. This CDR3 has 15 amino acids. Germline CDR1 SGHDT, CDR2 YYEEEE. The CDR3 loop reads CASSLTGQLSYEQYF. The CDR3 coding sequence is TGTGCCAGCAGCTTGACCGGACAGCTATCCTACGAGCAGTACTTC.

The table lists this clone with a count of one. This chain joins TRBV28 and TRBJ2-7; the match to TRBD2 covers 10 bases. This CDR3 has 19 residues. With V trimmed by 6 bases and J by 2 bases, 19 bases remained unmatched. Germline assignment: CDR1 MDHEN and CDR2 SYDVKM. The CDR3 here is CASSLPGLPTSGFTYEQYF. CDR3 DNA sequence: TGTGCCAGCAGCCTCCCAGGGCTCCCGACTAGCGGGTTTACCTACGAGCAGTACTTC.

This sequence joins TRBV10-3 and TRBJ1-1, with D possibly matching TRBD1 (5 bases). Trimming stripped 5 bases from V and 8 bases from J, with 12 bases between. The CDR3 has 12 residues. In germline, CDR1 is ENHRY, CDR2 SYGVKD. In nucleotides, the CDR3 is TGTGCCATCAGTCCAACAGGAAAGGAAGCTTTCTTT. The encoded protein is CAISPTGKEAFF.

V usage is TRBV11-2 and J usage is TRBJ2-7; D is possibly TRBD1 (5 bases). This CDR3 comprises 17 residues. The V and J ends lost 2 bases and 2 bases respectively, with 19 bases between them. Germline CDR1 SGHAT, CDR2 FQNNGV. CDR3 sequence reads: CASSLQGASTLPYEQYF. In DNA form, the CDR3 reads TGTGCCAGCAGCTTACAAGGGGCGAGTACCTTACCCTACGAGCAGTACTTC.

The V and J genes are TRBV28 and TRBJ2-7, with 12 nucleotides matching TRBD1. Losses at the gene ends were 4 bases for V and 6 bases for J; bases not matched to a gene: 7. CDR1 is MDHEN and CDR2 is SYDVKM in the germline V gene. The CDR3 covers 15 residues. The CDR3 DNA reads as TGTGCCAGCAGTTCAACCGGGACAGGGGGCGCCGAGCAGTACTTC. Its translation is CASSSTGTGGAEQYF.

V is TRBV27 and J is TRBJ2-2; tentative D call: TRBD2 (6 bases). Germline CDR1 and CDR2: MNHEY and SMNVEV (reference sequence). Deletions cut 4 bases from V and 5 bases from J, with 14 bases between. The length of the CDR3 is 15 residues. The CDR3 bases are TGTGCCAGCAGTTCCGGGAGAAGTCAAACCGGGGAGCTGTTTTTT. This encodes CASSSGRSQTGELFF.

CDR3 DNA: TGTGCCAGCAGTGCAACGACAGGGGGCGAGCAGCCCCAGCATTTT. This sequence encodes CASSATTGGEQPQHF. The V call is TRBV27, the J call TRBJ1-5, with TRBD1 matching over 10 bases. V lost 5 bases, J lost 7 bases, and 8 bases stayed unmatched. CDR1 and CDR2 (germline): MNHEY, SMNVEV (reference sequence). This CDR3 region has 15 residues.

The genes are TRBV7-2 and TRBJ2-4, with D possibly matching TRBD2 (7 bases). Between the trimmed V and J ends, which lost 6 bases and 0 bases, there was a span of 15 bases. Germline-derived CDR1 and CDR2 are SGHTA and FQGNSA. There are 16 residues in the CDR3. The CDR3 region has the DNA TGTGCCAGCAGTCGAGAGGGGGGGGAAGCCAAAAACATTCAGTACTTC. Protein sequence: CASSREGGEAKNIQYF.

This sequence joins TRBV5-1 and TRBJ2-1, with D perhaps TRBD2 (6 bases). CDR3 length: 12 amino acids. The germline gives CDR1 SGHRS, CDR2 YFSETQ. Trimming removed 0 bases from V and 9 bases from J, with 7 bases in between. The CDR3 DNA reads TGCGCCAGCAGCTTGGCGCGGGGTGAGCAGTTCTTC. Its protein product is CASSLARGEQFF.

This chain connects TRBV5-1 to TRBJ1-4; tentatively, D is TRBD1 (6 bases). Germline CDR1 and CDR2: SGHRS and YFSETQ. CDR3 length: 15 residues. Trimming removed 6 bases at V and 10 bases at J, with 22 bases between. CDR3 residues: CASTTGGQPPGKLFF. The CDR3, as DNA: TGCGCCAGCACCACGGGGGGACAACCCCCGGGAAAACTGTTTTTT.

This rearrangement joins TRBV6-4 to TRBJ2-1; 10 bases are a match to TRBD2. From germline, CDR1 is MRHNA and CDR2 SNTAGT. V was pared by 3 bases and J by 1 base, with 0 bases of the junction left unmatched. This CDR3 spans 15 amino acids. For the CDR3, the DNA is TGTGCCAGCAGTGAGACTAGCGGGTCCTACAATGAGCAGTTCTTC. Encoded protein: CASSETSGSYNEQFF.

The rearrangement joins TRBV28 to TRBJ2-7; D gene uncertain. The CDR3 loop spans 15 amino acids. Trimming pared 4 bases from V and 0 bases from J, leaving 13 bases between. The germline gives CDR1 MDHEN, CDR2 SYDVKM. CDR3 loop: CASSSPARSSYEQYF. For the CDR3, the DNA is TGTGCCAGCAGTTCCCCCGCGAGGAGCTCCTACGAGCAGTACTTC.

The chain uses TRBV18 and TRBJ2-7, with TRBD2 identical over 11 bases. The CDR3 spans 17 residues. The V and J ends lost 3 bases and 0 bases, in that order; junction bases with no gene match: 7. Germline V gene lookup returns CDR1 KGHSH and CDR2 LQKENI. CDR3 residues: CASSPRLAGPPSYEQYF. DNA of the CDR3: TGTGCCAGCTCACCCCGACTAGCGGGACCCCCCTCCTACGAGCAGTACTTC.

This clone was recorded only once. The CDR3 nucleotides read TGTGCCAGCACCCCCGGAAGGGGAGGCGATGGCTACACCTTC. Its translation: CASTPGRGGDGYTF. The chain is built from TRBV6-5 and TRBJ1-2; weak D call: TRBD1 (5 bases). The CDR3 is 14 residues long. Germline CDR1 is MNHEY and CDR2 is SVGAGI. V was clipped by 7 bases and J by 6 bases, with 18 bases between them.

The CDR3 coding sequence is TGTGCCAGCAGCGGGGGAGCGGGCGGGAGGGGCACCGGGGAGCTGTTTTTT. Its translation is CASSGGAGGRGTGELFF. V and J are TRBV11-2 and TRBJ2-2, with TRBD2 matching over 9 bases. CDR1 SGHAT and CDR2 FQNNGV come from the germline V gene. The CDR3 has 17 residues. The ends lost 5 bases at V and 4 bases at J; junction bases unmatched: 11.